The present T cell receptor beta chain was sequenced within a study of blood T cell repertoires in COVID-19. The data were produced by immunoSEQ multiplex PCR, yet TCRdb's version contains in-frame clones alone and is incomplete. The sample lists roughly 250,000 clones; under 95% were seen once. Looked up from germline, CDR1 is SGHTA and CDR2 is FQGTGA. Trimming shortened V by 5 bases and J by 2 bases, and 4 bases separated the two germline ends. CDR3 length equals 13 residues. The TCR comes from a woman in her 40s with acute COVID-19. The chain couples TRBV7-3 to TRBJ2-6; D ambiguous. The specimen sequenced was PBMCs or T cells enriched from blood (not recorded which). The chain's CDR3 is CASSPPGANVLTF. CDR3 DNA: TGTGCCAGCAGCCCTCCTGGGGCCAACGTCCTGACTTTC.